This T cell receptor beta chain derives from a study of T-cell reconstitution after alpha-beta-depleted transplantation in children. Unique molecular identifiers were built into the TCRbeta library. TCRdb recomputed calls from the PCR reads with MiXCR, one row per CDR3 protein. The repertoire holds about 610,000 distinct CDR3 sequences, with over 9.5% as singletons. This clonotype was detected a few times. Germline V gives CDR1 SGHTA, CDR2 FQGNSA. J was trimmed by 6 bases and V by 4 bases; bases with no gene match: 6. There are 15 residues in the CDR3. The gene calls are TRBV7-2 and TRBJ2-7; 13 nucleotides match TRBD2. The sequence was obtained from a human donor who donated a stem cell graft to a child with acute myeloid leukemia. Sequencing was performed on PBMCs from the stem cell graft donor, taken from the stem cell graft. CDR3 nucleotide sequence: TGTGCCAGCAGCTGGACTAGCGGGAGTTCTGGCGAGCAGTACTTC. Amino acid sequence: CASSWTSGSSGEQYF.